Listed below are T cell receptor beta chains from one sample, sequenced in a study of identical twins. From the 5' RACE reads, TCRdb called clonotypes with MiXCR, one entry per CDR3 protein. The repertoire holds 400,000 to 550,000 distinct CDR3 sequences, roughly an eighth seen once, with 0.95% to 1% in the top ten. These sequences were also reported in another study, on yellow fever vaccine responses in identical twins.

Sequencing input: CD4+ T cells sorted from blood. The receptors originated from a woman under 30 in good health. CDR3s include the opening cysteine and the closing phenylalanine or tryptophan. The order of the fields is D gene, clone size, J gene, V gene, CDR3 protein, CDR3 DNA. D genes are given only for firm matches. Some rows have no size entry. The others give once, few or many, or a class for an expanded clone.

>TRBD2|.|TRBJ2-7|TRBV6-2/TRBV6-3
CASRQTSPIEQYF
TGTGCCAGCAGACAGACTAGCCCCATCGAGCAGTACTTC
>.|.|TRBJ1-5|TRBV3-1
CASSHSDSGNQPQHF
TGTGCCAGCAGCCATTCCGACTCAGGCAATCAGCCCCAGCATTTT
>.|few|TRBJ2-3|TRBV4-1
CASSQVWPNSPAQTDTQYF
TGCGCCAGCAGCCAAGTCTGGCCCAACTCCCCGGCGCAAACAGATACGCAGTATTTT
>.|.|TRBJ2-3|TRBV3-1
CASSLSGRHTDTQYF
TGTGCCAGCAGCCTATCAGGGAGGCACACAGATACGCAGTATTTT
>.|few|TRBJ1-2|TRBV20-1
CSAKPPARDYGYTF
TGCAGTGCTAAACCCCCTGCTCGGGACTATGGCTACACCTTC
>.|.|TRBJ2-3|TRBV12-3/TRBV12-4
CASSSQATQYF
TGTGCCAGCAGTTCCCAGGCAACGCAGTATTTT
>.|.|TRBJ2-6|TRBV12-3/TRBV12-4
CASSLAGLSGANVLTF
TGTGCCAGCAGTTTGGCCGGACTTTCTGGGGCCAACGTCCTGACTTTC
>TRBD2|.|TRBJ2-7|TRBV20-1
CSARGDYYEQYF
TGCAGTGCTAGGGGGGACTACTACGAGCAGTACTTC
>.|.|TRBJ2-1|TRBV5-1
CASMGVSSYNEQFF
TGCGCCAGCATGGGGGTTAGCTCCTACAATGAGCAGTTCTTC
>TRBD1|few|TRBJ2-3|TRBV6-2/TRBV6-3
CASSYGSRQGITDTQYF
TGTGCCAGCAGTTACGGGAGCCGACAGGGTATCACAGATACGCAGTATTTT
>.|few|TRBJ2-3|TRBV12-3/TRBV12-4
CASSLPNRDDTQYF
TGTGCCAGCAGTTTACCTAACAGGGACGATACGCAGTATTTT
>.|few|TRBJ1-1|TRBV10-3
CAIRGPSMHTEAFF
TGTGCCATCAGGGGGCCCAGCATGCACACTGAAGCTTTCTTT
>TRBD2|.|TRBJ2-1|TRBV7-2
CASSSGSGRGGFNEQFF
TGTGCCAGCAGCTCGGGAAGCGGGAGAGGGGGATTCAATGAGCAGTTCTTC
>.|many|TRBJ1-1|TRBV5-1
CASSLGRNTEAFF
TGCGCCAGCAGCTTGGGGCGGAACACTGAAGCTTTCTTT
>TRBD2|many|TRBJ2-1|TRBV25-1
CASRGAAGGYNEQFF
TGTGCCAGCAGGGGGGCAGCGGGGGGGTACAATGAGCAGTTCTTC
>TRBD1|.|TRBJ1-5|TRBV7-2
CASSAQGAYNQPQHF
TGTGCCAGCAGCGCACAGGGGGCCTACAATCAGCCCCAGCATTTT
>.|.|TRBJ2-5|TRBV5-1
CASNGGQETQYF
TGCGCCAGCAACGGGGGACAAGAGACCCAGTACTTC
>TRBD1|many|TRBJ1-1|TRBV12-3/TRBV12-4
CASSSPPGQMNTEAFF
TGTGCCAGCAGTTCCCCTCCGGGACAGATGAACACTGAAGCTTTCTTT
>TRBD2|.|TRBJ2-3|TRBV20-1
CSARGRGNTDTQYF
TGCAGTGCTCGGGGGAGGGGAAACACAGATACGCAGTATTTT
>.|few|TRBJ2-7|TRBV5-1
CASSLDDETGTKYF
TGCGCCAGCAGCTTGGACGACGAGACAGGGACTAAGTACTTC
>TRBD2|many|TRBJ2-7|TRBV5-4
CASSVTSGGYEQYF
TGTGCCAGCAGCGTGACTAGCGGGGGATACGAGCAGTACTTC
>.|many|TRBJ2-3|TRBV5-1
CASSLDGRDTDTQYF
TGCGCCAGCAGCTTGGATGGCAGGGACACAGATACGCAGTATTTT